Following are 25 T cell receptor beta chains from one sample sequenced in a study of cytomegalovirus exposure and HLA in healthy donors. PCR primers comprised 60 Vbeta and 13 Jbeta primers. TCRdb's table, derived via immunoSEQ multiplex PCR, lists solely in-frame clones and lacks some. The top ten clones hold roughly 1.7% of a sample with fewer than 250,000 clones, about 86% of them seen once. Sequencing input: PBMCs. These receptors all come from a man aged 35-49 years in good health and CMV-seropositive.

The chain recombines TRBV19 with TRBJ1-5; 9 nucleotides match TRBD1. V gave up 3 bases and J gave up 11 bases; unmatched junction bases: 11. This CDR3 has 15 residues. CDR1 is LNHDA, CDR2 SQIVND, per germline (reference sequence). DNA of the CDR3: TGTGCCAGTAGTATGCCTGGACAGGGGTCCCCGGCCCAGCATTTT. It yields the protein CASSMPGQGSPAQHF.

Here the CDR3 reads CASSYRSKTSNTEAFF. The CDR3 DNA reads as TGTGCCAGCAGTTACCGCTCGAAAACTTCCAACACTGAAGCTTTCTTT. The gene calls are TRBV6-5 and TRBJ1-1, with D unresolved. The V end was cut by 2 bases, the J end by 2 bases, with 15 bases between. Germline assignment: CDR1 MNHEY and CDR2 SVGAGI. CDR3 size: 16 residues.

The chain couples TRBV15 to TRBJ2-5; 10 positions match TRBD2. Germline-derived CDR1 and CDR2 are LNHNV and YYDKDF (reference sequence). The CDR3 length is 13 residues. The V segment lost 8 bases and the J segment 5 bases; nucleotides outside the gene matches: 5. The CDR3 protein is CATLTSGTETQYF. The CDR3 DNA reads TGTGCCACCCTCACTAGCGGGACGGAGACCCAGTACTTC.

In nucleotides, the CDR3 is TGCAGCGCAGGGGGAGGTCTGAACTACGAGCAGTACTTC. This codes for CSAGGGLNYEQYF. This chain links TRBV29-1 with TRBJ2-7; TRBD1 might be the D (7 bases). The germline V gene encodes CDR1 SQVTM and CDR2 ANQGSEA. Trimming shortened V by 7 bases and J by 3 bases, and 16 bases separated the two germline ends. This CDR3 is built from 13 residues.

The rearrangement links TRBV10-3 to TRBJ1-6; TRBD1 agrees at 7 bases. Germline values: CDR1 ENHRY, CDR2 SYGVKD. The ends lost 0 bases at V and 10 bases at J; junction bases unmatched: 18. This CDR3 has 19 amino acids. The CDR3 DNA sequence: TGTGCCATCAGTGAGTCCCCGACATCCCCGACAGGGTTAAGATCACCCCTCCACTTT. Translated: CAISESPTSPTGLRSPLHF.

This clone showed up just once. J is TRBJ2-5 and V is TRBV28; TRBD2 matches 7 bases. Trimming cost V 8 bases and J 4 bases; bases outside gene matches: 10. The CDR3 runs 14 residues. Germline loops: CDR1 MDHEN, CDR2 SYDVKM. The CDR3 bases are TGTGCCAGCGCCCTGGGGGGGGGTCGAGAGACCCAGTACTTC. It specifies CASALGGGRETQYF. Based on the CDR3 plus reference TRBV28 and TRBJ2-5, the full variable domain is DVKVTQSSRYLVKRTGEKVFLECVQDMDHENMFWYRQDPGLGLRLIYFSYDVKMKEKGDIPEGYSVSREKKERFSLILESASTNQTSMYLCASALGGGRETQYFGPGTRLLVL.

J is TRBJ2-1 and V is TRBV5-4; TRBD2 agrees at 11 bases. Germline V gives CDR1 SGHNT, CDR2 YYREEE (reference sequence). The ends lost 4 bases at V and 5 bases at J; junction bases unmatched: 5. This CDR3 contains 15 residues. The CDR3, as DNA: TGTGCCAGCAGCCTTAGCGGGAGGGCCGACAATGAGCAGTTCTTC. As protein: CASSLSGRADNEQFF.

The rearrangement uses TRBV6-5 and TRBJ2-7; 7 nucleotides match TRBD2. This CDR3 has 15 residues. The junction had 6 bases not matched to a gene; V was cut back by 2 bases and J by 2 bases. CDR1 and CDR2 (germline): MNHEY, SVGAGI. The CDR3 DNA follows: TGTGCCAGCAGTTACCTGGCTAGCGGAACCTACGAGCAGTACTTC. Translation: CASSYLASGTYEQYF.

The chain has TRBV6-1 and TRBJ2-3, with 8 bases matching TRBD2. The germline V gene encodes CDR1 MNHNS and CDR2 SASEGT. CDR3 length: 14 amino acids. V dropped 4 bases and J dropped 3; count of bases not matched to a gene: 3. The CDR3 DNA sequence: TGTGCCAGCAGTGCGGTAGCGGGGACAGATACGCAGTATTTT. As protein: CASSAVAGTDTQYF.

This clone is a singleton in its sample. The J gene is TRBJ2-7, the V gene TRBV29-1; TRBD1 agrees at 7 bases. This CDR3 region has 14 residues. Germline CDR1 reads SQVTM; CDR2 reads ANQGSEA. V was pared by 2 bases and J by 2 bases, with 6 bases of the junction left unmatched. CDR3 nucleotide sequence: TGCAGCGTTGAACCCCGGACAGGAACCTACGAGCAGTACTTC. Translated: CSVEPRTGTYEQYF.

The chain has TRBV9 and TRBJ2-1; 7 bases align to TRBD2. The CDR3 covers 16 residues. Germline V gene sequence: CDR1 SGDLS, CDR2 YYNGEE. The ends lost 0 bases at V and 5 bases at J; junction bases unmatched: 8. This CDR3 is CASSVGSSGKHNEQFF. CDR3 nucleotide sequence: TGTGCCAGCAGCGTAGGATCTAGCGGTAAACACAATGAGCAGTTCTTC.

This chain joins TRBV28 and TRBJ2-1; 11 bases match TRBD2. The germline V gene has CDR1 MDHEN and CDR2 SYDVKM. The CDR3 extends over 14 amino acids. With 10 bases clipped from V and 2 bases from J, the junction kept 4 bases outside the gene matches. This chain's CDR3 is CATETSGTYNEQFF. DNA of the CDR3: TGTGCCACCGAGACTAGCGGGACCTACAATGAGCAGTTCTTC.

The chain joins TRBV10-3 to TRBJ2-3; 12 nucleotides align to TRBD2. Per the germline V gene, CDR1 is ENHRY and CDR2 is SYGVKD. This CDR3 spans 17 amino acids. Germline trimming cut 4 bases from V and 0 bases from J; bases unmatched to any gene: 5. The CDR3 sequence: CAISASGRGSSTDTQYF. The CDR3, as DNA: TGTGCCATCAGTGCTAGCGGGAGGGGATCTAGCACAGATACGCAGTATTTT.

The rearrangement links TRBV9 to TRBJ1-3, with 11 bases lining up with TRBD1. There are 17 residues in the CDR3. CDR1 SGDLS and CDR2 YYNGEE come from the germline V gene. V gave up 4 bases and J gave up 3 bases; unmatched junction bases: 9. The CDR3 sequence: CASSPYSGTGGGNTIYF. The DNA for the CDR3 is TGTGCCAGCAGCCCATATTCCGGGACAGGGGGTGGAAACACCATATATTTT.

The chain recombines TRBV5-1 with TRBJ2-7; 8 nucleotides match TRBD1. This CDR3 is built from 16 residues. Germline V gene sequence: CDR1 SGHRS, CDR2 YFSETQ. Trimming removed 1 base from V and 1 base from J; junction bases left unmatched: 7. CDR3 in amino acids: CASSLRTGTGSYEQYF. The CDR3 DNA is TGCGCCAGCAGCTTGAGGACAGGGACGGGGTCCTACGAGCAGTACTTC.

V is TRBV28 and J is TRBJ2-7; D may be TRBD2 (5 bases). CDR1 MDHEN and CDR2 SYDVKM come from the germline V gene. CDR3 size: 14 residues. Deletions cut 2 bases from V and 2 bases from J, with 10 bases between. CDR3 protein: CASSLRGFAYEQYF. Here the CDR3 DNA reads TGTGCCAGCAGTTTACGGGGATTCGCCTACGAGCAGTACTTC.

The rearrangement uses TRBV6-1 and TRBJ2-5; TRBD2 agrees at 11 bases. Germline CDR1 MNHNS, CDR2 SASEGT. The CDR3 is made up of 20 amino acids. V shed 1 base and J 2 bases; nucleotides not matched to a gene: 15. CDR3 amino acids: CASSEGLAGGQGWWQETQYF. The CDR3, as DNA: TGTGCCAGCAGTGAAGGTCTAGCGGGAGGTCAGGGTTGGTGGCAAGAGACCCAGTACTTC.

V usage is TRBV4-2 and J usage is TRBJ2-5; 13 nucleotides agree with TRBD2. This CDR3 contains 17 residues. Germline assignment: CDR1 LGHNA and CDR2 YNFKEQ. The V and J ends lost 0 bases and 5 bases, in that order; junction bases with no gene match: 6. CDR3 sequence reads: CASSQDTSGRGTETQYF. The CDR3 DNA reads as TGTGCCAGCAGCCAAGATACTAGCGGGAGGGGTACGGAGACCCAGTACTTC.

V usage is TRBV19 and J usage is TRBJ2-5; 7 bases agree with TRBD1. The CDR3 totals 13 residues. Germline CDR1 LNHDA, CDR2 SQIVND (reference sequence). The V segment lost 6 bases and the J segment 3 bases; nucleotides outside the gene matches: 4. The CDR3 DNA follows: TGTGCCAGTAGCTTACAGGGGAAAGAGACCCAGTACTTC. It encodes CASSLQGKETQYF.

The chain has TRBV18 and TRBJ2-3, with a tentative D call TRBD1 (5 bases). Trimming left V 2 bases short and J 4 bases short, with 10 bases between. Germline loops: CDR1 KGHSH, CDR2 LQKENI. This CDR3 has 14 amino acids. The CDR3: CASSPMQGADTQYF. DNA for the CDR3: TGTGCCAGCTCACCAATGCAGGGTGCAGATACGCAGTATTTT.

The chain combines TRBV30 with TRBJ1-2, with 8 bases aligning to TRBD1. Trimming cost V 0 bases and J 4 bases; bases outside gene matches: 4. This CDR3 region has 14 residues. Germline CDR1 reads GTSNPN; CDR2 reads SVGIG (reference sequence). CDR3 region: CAWSVRTGRYGYTF. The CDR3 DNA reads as TGTGCCTGGAGTGTACGGACAGGGCGCTATGGCTACACCTTC.

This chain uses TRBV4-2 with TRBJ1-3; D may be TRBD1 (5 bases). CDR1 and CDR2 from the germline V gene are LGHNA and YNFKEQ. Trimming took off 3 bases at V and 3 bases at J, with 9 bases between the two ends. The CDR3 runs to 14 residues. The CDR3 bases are TGTGCCAGCAGCCAGGGGCTGGTTGGAAACACCATATATTTT. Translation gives CASSQGLVGNTIYF.

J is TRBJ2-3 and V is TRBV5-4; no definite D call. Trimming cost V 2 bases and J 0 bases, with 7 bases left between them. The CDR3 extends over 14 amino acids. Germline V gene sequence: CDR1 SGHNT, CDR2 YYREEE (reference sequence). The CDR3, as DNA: TGTGCCAGCAGCTTAACTCCTAGCACAGATACGCAGTATTTT. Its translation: CASSLTPSTDTQYF. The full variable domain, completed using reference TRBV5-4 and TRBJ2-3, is ETGVTQSPTHLIKTRGQQVTLRCSSQSGHNTVSWYQQALGQGPQFIFQYYREEENGRGNFPPRFSGLQFPNYSSELNVNALELDDSALYLCASSLTPSTDTQYFGPGTRLTVL.

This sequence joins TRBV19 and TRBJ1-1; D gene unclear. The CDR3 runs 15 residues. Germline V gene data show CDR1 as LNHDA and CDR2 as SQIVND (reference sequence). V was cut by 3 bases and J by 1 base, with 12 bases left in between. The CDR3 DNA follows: TGTGCCAGTAGTATCGAGGAGGGAGGGAACACTGAAGCTTTCTTT. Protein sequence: CASSIEEGGNTEAFF.

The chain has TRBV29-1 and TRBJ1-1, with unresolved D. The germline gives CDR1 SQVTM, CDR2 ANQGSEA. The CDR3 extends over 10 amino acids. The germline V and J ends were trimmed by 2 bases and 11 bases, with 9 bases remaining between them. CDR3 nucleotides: TGCAGCGTTGAAACCACCGGGGCTTTCTTT. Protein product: CSVETTGAFF.